This T cell receptor (beta chain) was captured by sequencing in a study of long-term antiretroviral therapy in people with HIV. Study background: Some samples came about a decade before the 2015 immediate-ART recommendation, and these were the earliest. Study observations and caveats: Diversity remained lower than transplant donor controls, even though it increased after ART.

Running of the v3.0 immunoSEQ assay took place at survey level. Assay: immunoSEQ multiplex PCR; the TCRdb copy retains only in-frame clones and omits some. The data contain around 8,600 clones, about 73% of them singletons. On this clone itself: Its antigen is still unknown.

Deletions cut 4 bases from V and 1 base from J, with 13 bases between. The CDR3 has 15 amino acids. CDR1 SNHLY and CDR2 FYNNEI come from the germline V gene. This clonotype was sampled from a man in his forties with HIV. The genes are TRBV2 and TRBJ1-1; D is possibly TRBD1 (6 bases). This specimen was unsorted PBMCs, taken 0.6 years before starting antiretroviral therapy. DNA of the CDR3: TGTGCCAGCAGTGTGTCCCCGGGACAGAACACTGAAGCTTTCTTT. Protein sequence: CASSVSPGQNTEAFF.